The 2 T cell receptor beta chains below all came from one sample that was sequenced in a study of beta chain features in type 1 diabetes. Expressed TCRB transcripts were sequenced because the entire RNA isolate underwent reverse transcription. Using immunoSEQ multiplex PCR, the repertoire was profiled, and TCRdb retains in-frame clones only, with some absent. Of a few hundred thousand clones listed, roughly 14% are singletons. The source material was naive CD4+ T cells from blood. Source of these receptors: a man aged 30 to 45 in good health.

The sample holds a few counts of this clone. The gene calls are TRBV5-1 and TRBJ2-5, with TRBD1 as a possible D gene (6 bases). The germline CDR1 and CDR2 sequences are SGHRS and YFSETQ. Deletions cut 4 bases from V and 5 bases from J, with 12 bases between. CDR3 length equals 13 residues. This chain's CDR3 is CASSQGSGETQYF. CDR3 nucleotides: TGCGCCAGCAGCCAGGGGTCGGGGGAGACCCAGTACTTC. Together with reference TRBV5-1 and TRBJ2-5, the CDR3 gives the full variable domain: KAGVTQTPRYLIKTRGQQVTLSCSPISGHRSVSWYQQTPGQGLQFLFEYFSETQRNKGNFPGRFSGRQFSNSRSEMNVSTLELGDSALYLCASSQGSGETQYFGPGTRLLVL.

This clone showed up just a few times. V and J are TRBV7-3 and TRBJ2-1; D is uncertain. Germline V gene data show CDR1 as SGHTA and CDR2 as FQGTGA. The CDR3 length is 11 residues. The V gene lost 5 bases and the J gene lost 7 bases, with 6 bases spanning the gap. Written as DNA, the CDR3 is TGTGCCAGCAGCCCTAAAAATGAGCAGTTCTTC. Protein sequence: CASSPKNEQFF. The full variable domain, completed using reference TRBV7-3 and TRBJ2-1, is GAGVSQTPSNKVTEKGKYVELRCDPISGHTALYWYRQSLGQGPEFLIYFQGTGAADDSGLPNDRFFAVRPEGSVSTLKIQRTERGDSAVYLCASSPKNEQFFGPGTRLTVL.